Presented here are 5 T cell receptor beta chains from one specimen sequenced in a study of prognosis after radiotherapy for stage I lung cancer. By two-round multiplex PCR, the TCR beta CDR3 was amplified from genomic DNA. For every TRBV and TRBJ gene, a specific primer was used in first-round PCR. From the multiplex PCR reads, TCRdb called clonotypes with MiXCR, one entry per CDR3 protein. The sample includes more than 30,000 distinct CDR3 sequences, 35% to 45% of them seen just once. The starting material was PBMCs, obtained before or after stereotactic body radiation therapy (not recorded which). These receptors were taken from a donor at least 50 years old with non-small cell lung cancer.

This sequence joins TRBV7-9 and TRBJ2-7; 9 bases agree with TRBD1. The germline CDR1 and CDR2 sequences are SEHNR and FQNEAQ (reference sequence). CDR3 size: 16 residues. V was pared by 5 bases and J by 0 bases, with 8 bases of the junction left unmatched. CDR3 coding DNA: TGTGCCAGCAGCCCGTCAGGGACAGGGCCCTCCTACGAGCAGTACTTC. Amino acids: CASSPSGTGPSYEQYF.

The chain combines TRBV6-5 with TRBJ1-5; no reliable D call. The germline gives CDR1 MNHEY, CDR2 SVGAGI. V lost 2 bases, J lost 6 bases, and 8 bases lay in between. The CDR3 extends over 13 amino acids. CDR3 sequence reads: CASSYTLGQPQHF. For the CDR3, the DNA is TGTGCCAGCAGTTACACCCTAGGTCAGCCCCAGCATTTT.

This clonotype was counted many times. The J gene is TRBJ2-7, the V gene TRBV12-3 or TRBV12-4, with D possibly TRBD2 on 6 matching bases. This CDR3 has 14 amino acids. V was cut by 7 bases and J by 3 bases, with 16 bases left in between. The CDR3 DNA is TGTGCCAGCACCCCAGCGGGTCTTAACTACGAGCAGTACTTC. Amino acids: CASTPAGLNYEQYF.

This clonotype was seen at least ten times. The chain joins TRBV19 to TRBJ2-7; D remains ambiguous. Germline V gene data show CDR1 as LNHDA and CDR2 as SQIVND (reference sequence). This CDR3 is built from 15 residues. Trimming removed 0 bases at V and 4 bases at J, with 13 bases between. The CDR3 DNA follows: TGTGCCAGTAGTATAGATCCCGGCCGGAGTTACGAGCAGTACTTC. Protein: CASSIDPGRSYEQYF.

This clonotype has a single count. The chain is built from TRBV11-3 and TRBJ2-1, with D possibly TRBD2 on 5 matching bases. Per the germline V gene, CDR1 is SGHNT and CDR2 is YENEEA. The CDR3 has 16 amino acids. V lost 4 bases and J 0 bases, leaving 13 bases between the germline ends. CDR3 sequence (DNA): TGTGCCAGCAGCTCCCGCTTCGGGATCTCCTACAATGAGCAGTTCTTC. Its protein is CASSSRFGISYNEQFF.